Included here is one T cell receptor (beta chain) sequence, with context. The antigen remains unidentified. With 60 Vbeta and 13 Jbeta primers, the PCR was carried out. Sequencing was performed with immunoSEQ multiplex PCR; in TCRdb, only in-frame clones are kept and a portion is missing. The sample consists of 75,000 to 90,000 clones, over 75% of them appearing once. This entry belongs to a study of cytomegalovirus exposure and HLA in healthy donors. Study-wide findings and caveats: Later on, analysis showed that most CMV-associated TCR beta chains appeared to be HLA-restricted.

This receptor was obtained from a human donor in good health. Material for sequencing was PBMCs.

The CDR3 spells CASSPGLAGGFTDTQYF. The CDR3 DNA is TGTGCCAGCAGCCCAGGACTAGCGGGGGGTTTCACAGATACGCAGTATTTT. The rearrangement joins TRBV13 to TRBJ2-3; 14 nucleotides match TRBD2. The junction had 6 bases not matched to a gene; V was cut back by 5 bases and J by 2 bases. The germline V gene has CDR1 PRHDT and CDR2 FYEKMQ (reference sequence). This CDR3 is built from 17 residues.